Included here is one T cell receptor (beta chain) sequence, with context. Its antigen is undetermined. Per germline, CDR1 MNHEY and CDR2 SVGAGI. The CDR3 is made up of 13 amino acids. V was trimmed by 1 base and J by 1 base, leaving 4 bases between them. The assay was immunoSEQ multiplex PCR, and TCRdb's table has in-frame clones only and misses some. The sample shows more than 65,000 clones, more than 70% of them seen only once. This entry comes from a study of OX40 agonist ivuxolimab in advanced cancers. Study overall: Recorded diagnoses for dose-escalation patients were hepatocellular carcinoma, melanoma, renal cell or head and neck cancer. Three patients had partial responses: one hepatocellular carcinoma, two cutaneous melanoma. Broader study findings: At 0.1 to 3.0 mg/kg, CD4+ and CD8+ blood T cells expanded clonally by week 6. CD8+ T cells were the subset that, on average, had more expanded clones than CD4+.

The chain recombines TRBV6-5 with TRBJ1-1, with D unresolved. This clonotype was sampled from an adult with an advanced solid tumor such as melanoma, head and neck, liver or kidney cancer. This material consisted of CD4+ or CD8+ T cells sorted from blood, taken in a trial of the OX40 agonist ivuxolimab. The CDR3 sequence is CASSYFPNTEAFF. The CDR3 DNA is TGTGCCAGCAGTTACTTCCCGAACACTGAAGCTTTCTTT.